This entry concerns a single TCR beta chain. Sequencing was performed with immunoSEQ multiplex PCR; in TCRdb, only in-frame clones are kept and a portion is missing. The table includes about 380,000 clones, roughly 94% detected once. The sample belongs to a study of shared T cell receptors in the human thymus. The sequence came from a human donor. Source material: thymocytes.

Written as DNA, the CDR3 is TGCGCCAGCAGCTCGGGACTGGACAAAAACATTCAGTACTTC. It codes for CASSSGLDKNIQYF. V is TRBV5-1 and J is TRBJ2-4; a possible D gene is TRBD2 (6 bases). Trimming took 3 bases from V and 3 from J, leaving 10 bases between them. CDR1 and CDR2 from the germline V gene are SGHRS and YFSETQ. The CDR3 is 14 residues long.